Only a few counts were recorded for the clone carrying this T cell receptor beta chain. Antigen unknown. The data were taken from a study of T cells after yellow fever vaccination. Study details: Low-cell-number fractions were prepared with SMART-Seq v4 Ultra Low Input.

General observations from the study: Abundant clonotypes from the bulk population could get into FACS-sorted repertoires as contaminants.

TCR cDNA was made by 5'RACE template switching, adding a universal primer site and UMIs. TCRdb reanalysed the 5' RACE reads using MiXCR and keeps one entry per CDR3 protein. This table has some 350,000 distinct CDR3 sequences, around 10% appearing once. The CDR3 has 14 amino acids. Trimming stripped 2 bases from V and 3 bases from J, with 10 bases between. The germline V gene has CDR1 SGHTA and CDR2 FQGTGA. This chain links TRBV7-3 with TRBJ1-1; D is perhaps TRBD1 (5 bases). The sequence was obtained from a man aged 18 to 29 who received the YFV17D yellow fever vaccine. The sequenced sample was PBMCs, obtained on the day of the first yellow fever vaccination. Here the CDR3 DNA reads TGTGCCAGCAGCTTATCACAGGACCACACTGAAGCTTTCTTT. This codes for CASSLSQDHTEAFF.